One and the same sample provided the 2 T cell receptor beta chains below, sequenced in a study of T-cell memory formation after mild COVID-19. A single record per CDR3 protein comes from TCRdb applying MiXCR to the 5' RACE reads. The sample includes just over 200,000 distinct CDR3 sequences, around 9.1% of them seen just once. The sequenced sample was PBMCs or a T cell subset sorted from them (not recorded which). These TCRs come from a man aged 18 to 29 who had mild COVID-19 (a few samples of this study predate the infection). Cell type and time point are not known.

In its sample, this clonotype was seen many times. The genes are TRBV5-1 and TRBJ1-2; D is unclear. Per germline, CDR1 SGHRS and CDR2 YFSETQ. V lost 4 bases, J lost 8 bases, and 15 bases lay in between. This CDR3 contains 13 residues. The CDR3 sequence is CASSDGSGVGYTF. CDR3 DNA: TGCGCCAGCAGCGACGGCTCTGGGGTCGGCTACACCTTC.

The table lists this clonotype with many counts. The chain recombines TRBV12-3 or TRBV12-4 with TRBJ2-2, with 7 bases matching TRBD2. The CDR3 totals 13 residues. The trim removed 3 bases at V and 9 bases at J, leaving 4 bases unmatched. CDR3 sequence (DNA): TGTGCCAGCAGTTTCCGGGGGGTCCGGGAGCTGTTTTTT. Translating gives CASSFRGVRELFF.